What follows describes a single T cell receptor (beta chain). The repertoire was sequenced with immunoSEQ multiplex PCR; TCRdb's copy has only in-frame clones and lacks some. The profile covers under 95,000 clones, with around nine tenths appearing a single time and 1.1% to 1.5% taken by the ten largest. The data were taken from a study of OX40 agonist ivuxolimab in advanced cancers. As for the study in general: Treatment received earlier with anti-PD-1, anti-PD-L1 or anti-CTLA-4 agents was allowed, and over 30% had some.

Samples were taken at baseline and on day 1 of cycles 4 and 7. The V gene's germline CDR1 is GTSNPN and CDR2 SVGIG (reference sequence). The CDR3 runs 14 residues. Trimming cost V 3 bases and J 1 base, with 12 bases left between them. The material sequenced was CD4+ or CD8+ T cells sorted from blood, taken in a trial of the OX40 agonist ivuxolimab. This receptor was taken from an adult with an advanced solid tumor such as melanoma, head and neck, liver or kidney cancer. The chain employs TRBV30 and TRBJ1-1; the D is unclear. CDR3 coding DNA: TGTGCCTGGAGCCTAACGGGGAGGAACACTGAAGCTTTCTTT. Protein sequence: CAWSLTGRNTEAFF.